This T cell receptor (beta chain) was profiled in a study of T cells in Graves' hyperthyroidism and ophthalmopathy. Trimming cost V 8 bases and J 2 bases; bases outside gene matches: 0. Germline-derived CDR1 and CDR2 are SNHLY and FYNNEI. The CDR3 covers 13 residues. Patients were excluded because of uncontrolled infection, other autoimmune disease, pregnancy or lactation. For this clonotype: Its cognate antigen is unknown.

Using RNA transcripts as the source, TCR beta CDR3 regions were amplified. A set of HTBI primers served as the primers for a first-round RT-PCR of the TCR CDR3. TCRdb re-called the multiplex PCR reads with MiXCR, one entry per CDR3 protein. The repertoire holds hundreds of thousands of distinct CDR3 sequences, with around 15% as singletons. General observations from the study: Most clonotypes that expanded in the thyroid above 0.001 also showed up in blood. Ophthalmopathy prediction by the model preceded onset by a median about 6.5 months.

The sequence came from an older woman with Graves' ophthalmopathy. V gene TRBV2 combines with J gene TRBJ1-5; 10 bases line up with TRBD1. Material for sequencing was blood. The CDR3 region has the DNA TGTGCCAGCGGGACAGGGGGCAATCAGCCCCAGCATTTT. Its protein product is CASGTGGNQPQHF.